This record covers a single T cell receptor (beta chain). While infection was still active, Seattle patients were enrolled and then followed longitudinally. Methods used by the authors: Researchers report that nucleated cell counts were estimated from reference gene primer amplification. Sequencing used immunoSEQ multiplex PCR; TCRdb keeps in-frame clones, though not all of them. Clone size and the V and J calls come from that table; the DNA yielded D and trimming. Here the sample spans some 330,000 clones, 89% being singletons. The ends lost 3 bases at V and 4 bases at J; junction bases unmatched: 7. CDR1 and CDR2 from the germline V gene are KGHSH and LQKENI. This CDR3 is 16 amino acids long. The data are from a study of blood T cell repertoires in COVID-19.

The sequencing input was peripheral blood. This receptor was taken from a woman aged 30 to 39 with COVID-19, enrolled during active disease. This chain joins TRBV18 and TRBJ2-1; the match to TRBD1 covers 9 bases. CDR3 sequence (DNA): TGTGCCAGCTCACCGGCCGGGACAGGGCCTTACAATGAGCAGTTCTTC. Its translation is CASSPAGTGPYNEQFF.